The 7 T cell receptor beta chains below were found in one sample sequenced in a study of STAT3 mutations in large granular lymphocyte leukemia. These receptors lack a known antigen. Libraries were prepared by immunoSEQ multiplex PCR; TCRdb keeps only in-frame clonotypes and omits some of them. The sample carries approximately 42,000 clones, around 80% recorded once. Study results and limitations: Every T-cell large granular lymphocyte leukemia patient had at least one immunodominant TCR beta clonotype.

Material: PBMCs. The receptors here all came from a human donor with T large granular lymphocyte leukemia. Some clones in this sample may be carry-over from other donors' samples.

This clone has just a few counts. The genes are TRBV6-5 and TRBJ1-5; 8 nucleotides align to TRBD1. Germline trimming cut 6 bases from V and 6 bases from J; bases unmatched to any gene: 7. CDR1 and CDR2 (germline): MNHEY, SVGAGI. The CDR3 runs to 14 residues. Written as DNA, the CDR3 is TGTGCCAGCAGAGCGCTCGGACAGGGTCAGCCCCAGCATTTT. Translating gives CASRALGQGQPQHF.

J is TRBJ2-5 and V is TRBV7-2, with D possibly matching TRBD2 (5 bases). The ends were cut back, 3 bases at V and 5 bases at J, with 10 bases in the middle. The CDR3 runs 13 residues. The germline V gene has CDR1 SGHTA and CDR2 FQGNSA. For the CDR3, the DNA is TGTGCCAGCAGCTTTAGACGCGGGGAGACCCAGTACTTC. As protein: CASSFRRGETQYF.

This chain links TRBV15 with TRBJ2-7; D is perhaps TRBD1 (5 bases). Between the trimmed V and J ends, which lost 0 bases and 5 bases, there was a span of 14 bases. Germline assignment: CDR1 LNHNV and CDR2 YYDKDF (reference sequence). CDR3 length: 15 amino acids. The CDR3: CATSRDIPGINEQYF. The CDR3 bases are TGTGCCACCAGCAGAGACATCCCAGGGATCAACGAGCAGTACTTC.

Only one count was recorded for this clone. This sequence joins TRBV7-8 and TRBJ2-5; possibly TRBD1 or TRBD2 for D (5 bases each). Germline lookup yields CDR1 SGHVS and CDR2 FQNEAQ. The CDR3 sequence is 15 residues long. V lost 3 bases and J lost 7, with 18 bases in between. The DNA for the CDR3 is TGTGCCAGCAGCTTGAGTGAGGGGCTACCCGGGACCCAGTACTTC. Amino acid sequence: CASSLSEGLPGTQYF.

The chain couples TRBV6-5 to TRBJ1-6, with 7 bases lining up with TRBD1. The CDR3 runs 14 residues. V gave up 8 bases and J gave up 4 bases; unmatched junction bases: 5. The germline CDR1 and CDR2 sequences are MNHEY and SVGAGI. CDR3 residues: CASRHRGYNSPLHF. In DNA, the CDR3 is TGTGCCAGCCGACACAGGGGTTATAATTCACCCCTCCACTTT.

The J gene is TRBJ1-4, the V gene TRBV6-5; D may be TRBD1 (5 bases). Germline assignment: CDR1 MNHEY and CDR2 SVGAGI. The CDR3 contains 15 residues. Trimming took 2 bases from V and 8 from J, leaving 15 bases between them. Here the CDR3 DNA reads TGTGCCAGCAGTTACGGATTCGGGGGTAGGGAAAAACTGTTTTTT. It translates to CASSYGFGGREKLFF.

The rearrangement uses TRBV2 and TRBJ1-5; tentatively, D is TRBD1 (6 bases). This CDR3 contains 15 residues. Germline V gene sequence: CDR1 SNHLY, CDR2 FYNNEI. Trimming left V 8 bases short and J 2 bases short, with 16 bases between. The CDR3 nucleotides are TGTGCCAGCGGGGAGGGGGGCACGGGCAATCAGCCCCAGCATTTT. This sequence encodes CASGEGGTGNQPQHF.